A single sample is the source of the 21 T cell receptor beta chains below, sequenced in a study of shared clonotypes between healthy human individuals. The protocol was immunoSEQ multiplex PCR, while the TCRdb copy is restricted to in-frame clones and leaves out a portion. This repertoire shows around 700,000 clones, 72% found once; its top ten account for approximately 2%. Sequencing used memory CD4+ T cells sorted from blood. The sample's subset: CD45RA-negative fraction. All receptors derive from a woman aged 25 to 39 in good health.

The table lists this clone with many counts. J is TRBJ2-1 and V is TRBV5-1; 8 bases match TRBD1. The ends lost 2 bases at V and 7 bases at J; junction bases unmatched: 8. The CDR3 has 15 residues. Germline lookup yields CDR1 SGHRS and CDR2 YFSETQ. The CDR3 sequence is CASSFPGTGTNEQFF. The CDR3 nucleotides are TGCGCCAGCAGCTTCCCCGGGACAGGTACTAATGAGCAGTTCTTC.

Concerning this clone itself: With a much larger clone just one base away, this may be a read error. The rearrangement uses TRBV6-6 and TRBJ1-5; a weak D match, TRBD1 (6 bases). Germline loops: CDR1 MNHNY, CDR2 SVGAGI (reference sequence). With 6 bases removed from V and 0 bases from J, the gap between germline ends came to 12 bases. This CDR3 has 15 residues. The CDR3 loop is CASSPDSYSNQPQHF. CDR3 DNA sequence: TGTGCCAGCAGCCCGGACAGTTATAGCAATCAGCCCCAGCATTTT.

The chain combines TRBV27 with TRBJ2-1, with a weak D call TRBD2 (5 bases). Per germline, CDR1 MNHEY and CDR2 SMNVEV (reference sequence). The CDR3 contains 14 residues. Trimming pared 7 bases from V and 1 base from J, leaving 11 bases between. The CDR3 loop reads CASTDSQSYNEQFF. The DNA for the CDR3 is TGTGCCAGCACGGACTCGCAGTCCTACAATGAGCAGTTCTTC.

The genes are TRBV30 and TRBJ2-3, with a weak D call TRBD2 (5 bases). The germline CDR1 and CDR2 sequences are GTSNPN and SVGIG (reference sequence). The CDR3 covers 12 residues. V was clipped by 6 bases and J by 0 bases, with 7 bases between them. CDR3 nucleotides: TGTGCCTGTAGGGAGAGCACAGATACGCAGTATTTT. It translates to CACRESTDTQYF.

This clone was seen more than once but under ten times. The J gene is TRBJ2-5, the V gene TRBV5-1; 10 bases match TRBD2. J gave up 5 bases and V 5 bases, and 18 bases lay outside the gene matches. Germline CDR1 is SGHRS and CDR2 is YFSETQ. The CDR3 runs to 18 residues. The CDR3 DNA sequence: TGCGCCAGCAGTGGTTCTTCAGCGGGAGGGCCGTCGCAGGAGACCCAGTACTTC. Translating gives CASSGSSAGGPSQETQYF.

The rearrangement joins TRBV11-2 to TRBJ1-1; D possibly corresponds to TRBD1 (5 bases). Germline V gene sequence: CDR1 SGHAT, CDR2 FQNNGV. CDR3 length equals 14 residues. Trimming cost V 5 bases and J 6 bases, with 16 bases left between them. CDR3 in amino acids: CASSPRRVGAEAFF. The CDR3 DNA reads TGTGCCAGCAGCCCCCGGAGGGTGGGGGCTGAAGCTTTCTTT.

This clone came up a few times. The rearrangement joins TRBV5-4 to TRBJ2-1, with D hard to call. Trimming removed 3 bases from V and 5 bases from J, with 6 bases in between. Germline V gene sequence: CDR1 SGHNT, CDR2 YYREEE (reference sequence). CDR3 length: 12 residues. The chain's CDR3 is CASSYENNEQFF. The CDR3 coding sequence is TGTGCCAGCAGCTACGAAAACAATGAGCAGTTCTTC.

This clone was detected once. The CDR3 coding sequence is TGTGCCAGCAGCCAAGTCTGGGACAGACAAGAGACCCAGTACTTC. Protein sequence: CASSQVWDRQETQYF. The chain combines TRBV14 with TRBJ2-5; 7 nucleotides align to TRBD1. Germline-derived CDR1 and CDR2 are SGHDN and FVKESK. Trimming at V came to 1 base and at J to 2 bases, leaving 4 bases not matched to a gene. The CDR3 spans 15 residues.

The chain joins TRBV28 to TRBJ1-2, with D perhaps TRBD1 (5 bases). Deletions cut 4 bases from V and 4 bases from J, with 10 bases between. Germline CDR1 reads MDHEN; CDR2 reads SYDVKM. The CDR3 runs 13 residues. In DNA form, the CDR3 reads TGTGCCAGCAGTTATGACGGGACCTATGGCTACACCTTC. It specifies CASSYDGTYGYTF.

The chain joins TRBV6-1 to TRBJ2-7; 7 positions agree with TRBD2. The CDR3 runs to 14 residues. The germline V gene encodes CDR1 MNHNS and CDR2 SASEGT. V shed 10 bases, J shed 4 bases, and the junction held 13 bases outside the gene matches. CDR3 region: CATTGLADPYEQYF. CDR3 nucleotide sequence: TGTGCCACCACCGGCCTAGCGGACCCGTACGAGCAGTACTTC.

The V gene is TRBV5-4, the J gene TRBJ2-7; 7 bases are a match to TRBD1. The CDR3 is made up of 15 amino acids. Germline-derived CDR1 and CDR2 are SGHNT and YYREEE (reference sequence). The V and J ends lost 4 bases and 2 bases, in that order; junction bases with no gene match: 9. Here the CDR3 DNA reads TGTGCCAGCAGCCTACAGGGGACCACGCCCTACGAGCAGTACTTC. Residues: CASSLQGTTPYEQYF.

This clone is a singleton in its sample. This chain links TRBV5-1 with TRBJ2-5; TRBD1 aligns across 7 bases. The CDR3 extends over 15 amino acids. From germline, CDR1 is SGHRS and CDR2 YFSETQ. V shed 7 bases, J shed 4 bases, and the junction held 13 bases outside the gene matches. CDR3 in DNA: TGCGCCAGCGCCCTTGGGACAGCGGAAGGAGAGACCCAGTACTTC. Protein: CASALGTAEGETQYF.

The chain carries TRBV27 and TRBJ1-5; D is undetermined. With 5 bases removed from V and 3 bases from J, the gap between germline ends came to 5 bases. Germline-derived CDR1 and CDR2 are MNHEY and SMNVEV (reference sequence). The CDR3 spans 12 residues. As DNA, the CDR3 is TGTGCCAGCAGTACGATCAATCAGCCCCAGCATTTT. This gives the protein CASSTINQPQHF.

This clone was counted a few times. The rearrangement uses TRBV10-2 and TRBJ2-7, with D possibly matching TRBD1 (5 bases). Trimming left V 9 bases short and J 0 bases short, with 18 bases between. Germline CDR1 is WSHSY and CDR2 is SAAADI. The CDR3 spans 15 residues. CDR3: CASSEGFDSSYEQYF. The CDR3 nucleotides are TGCGCCAGTTCCGAAGGATTCGACAGCTCCTACGAGCAGTACTTC.

This clone was observed a few times. This may stem from a read error, because a much larger clone lies one nucleotide away. Other DNA sequences in this specimen translate into the identical CDR3. The chain combines TRBV5-1 with TRBJ2-1; 9 bases are shared with TRBD2. From germline, CDR1 is SGHRS and CDR2 YFSETQ. The CDR3 runs 15 residues. V was pared by 0 bases and J by 3 bases, with 1 base of the junction left unmatched. Here the CDR3 DNA reads TGCGCCAGCAGCTTGGGACTAGCGGACTACAATGAGCAGTTCTTC. Translation gives CASSLGLADYNEQFF.

CDR3 amino acids: CASRASKGFDTEAFF. The CDR3 DNA sequence: TGTGCCAGCCGGGCTTCGAAAGGTTTCGACACTGAAGCTTTCTTT. This chain joins TRBV28 and TRBJ1-1; D gene unclear. The germline CDR1 and CDR2 sequences are MDHEN and SYDVKM. The CDR3 is 15 residues long. V lost 8 bases and J 3 bases, leaving 19 bases between the germline ends.

The genes are TRBV5-1 and TRBJ2-1; 10 bases line up with TRBD2. The V segment lost 4 bases and the J segment 4 bases; nucleotides outside the gene matches: 17. The CDR3 covers 19 residues. CDR1 is SGHRS, CDR2 YFSETQ, per germline. The CDR3 DNA follows: TGCGCCAGCAGCGCGAGGGGGGGACTAGCGTCTCCACCTTACAATGAGCAGTTCTTC. Protein: CASSARGGLASPPYNEQFF.

This clone was recorded a few times. This rearrangement joins TRBV2 to TRBJ1-3; the D is unclear. CDR1 is SNHLY, CDR2 FYNNEI, per germline. This CDR3 is 14 amino acids long. Deletions cut 6 bases from V and 0 bases from J, with 9 bases between. The chain's CDR3 is CASRSTNSGNTIYF. In DNA, the CDR3 is TGTGCCAGCAGGTCTACGAACTCTGGAAACACCATATATTTT.

The gene calls are TRBV28 and TRBJ1-2, with D tentatively TRBD1 (5 bases). This CDR3 region has 15 residues. The germline V gene encodes CDR1 MDHEN and CDR2 SYDVKM. The V and J ends lost 7 bases and 1 base respectively, with 16 bases between them. CDR3 DNA: TGTGCCAGCATCCCCTCTAGGGGCATTAACTATGGCTACACCTTC. As protein: CASIPSRGINYGYTF.

In its sample, this clone was seen a few times. CDR3 amino acids: CASNIRGPNYEQYF. The DNA of the CDR3 is TGTGCCAGCAACATCAGGGGCCCTAACTACGAGCAGTACTTC. The V gene is TRBV28, the J gene TRBJ2-7; maybe TRBD1 (6 bases). The V gene lost 7 bases and the J gene lost 3 bases, with 16 bases spanning the gap. Germline-derived CDR1 and CDR2 are MDHEN and SYDVKM. The CDR3 length is 14 residues.

CDR3 nucleotide sequence: TGTGCCAGCAGACGACAGGGGGTAATCTACGAGCAGTACTTC. This gives the protein CASRRQGVIYEQYF. The rearrangement uses TRBV27 and TRBJ2-7; 9 bases align to TRBD1. V lost 6 bases and J lost 3; bases outside the gene matches: 6. CDR3 length: 14 amino acids. Per germline, CDR1 MNHEY and CDR2 SMNVEV (reference sequence).